The next 12 T cell receptor beta chains were all read from a single sample in a study of blood T cells in healthy people across ages. Combining a sample-barcoded 5' primer with a J-beta primer mix, a second PCR ran for about 6 to 11 cycles. TCRdb re-derived calls from the 5' RACE reads in MiXCR, one entry per CDR3 protein. The sample comprises about 930,000 distinct CDR3 sequences, 25% to 35% of which are singletons, and about a tenth rests with the top ten. These data were also reused for a study on T cells of mothers and their children.

Sequencing input: blood. All receptors come from a woman in her 40s in good health.

V and J are TRBV7-9 and TRBJ1-5, with TRBD1 as a possible D gene (5 bases). V lost 5 bases to trimming and J lost 5 bases, with 10 bases between them. The CDR3 extends over 13 amino acids. Germline CDR1 and CDR2: SEHNR and FQNEAQ (reference sequence). The DNA for the CDR3 is TGTGCCAGCAGCAAGATCAGGGATCAGCCCCAGCATTTT. It yields the protein CASSKIRDQPQHF.

The rearrangement uses TRBV20-1 and TRBJ1-2; TRBD1 matches at 7 bases. This CDR3 has 13 amino acids. In germline, CDR1 is DFQATT, CDR2 SNEGSKA (reference sequence). After removal of 6 bases from V and 4 bases from J, the junction contained 8 bases not matched to a gene. The CDR3 region is CSARQGVRYGYTF. The CDR3 bases are TGCAGTGCGAGACAGGGTGTTCGCTATGGCTACACCTTC.

This clonotype was recorded a few times. The chain is built from TRBV6-2 or TRBV6-3 and TRBJ1-5, with D tentatively TRBD1 (6 bases). Trimming shortened V by 2 bases and J by 6 bases, and 14 bases separated the two germline ends. CDR3 size: 15 residues. CDR1 is MNHEY, CDR2 SVGEGT, per germline. The CDR3 region has the DNA TGTGCCAGCAGTTACGAGGCAGGGGACCCTCAGCCCCAGCATTTT. It codes for CASSYEAGDPQPQHF.

A remark on this clonotype: Possible read error: a much larger clone is one base away. V is TRBV10-3 and J is TRBJ2-7; D might be TRBD2 (7 bases). The CDR3 is 13 residues long. CDR1 ENHRY and CDR2 SYGVKD come from the germline V gene. The CDR3 sequence is CASSGGAAREQYF. CDR3 coding DNA: TGTGCCAGCAGTGGGGGGGCTGCAAGGGAGCAGTACTTC.

The rearrangement joins TRBV13 to TRBJ2-5; D assignment may be TRBD1 or TRBD2 (6 bases each). Trimming removed 7 bases from V and 5 bases from J, with 20 bases in between. The CDR3 totals 15 residues. Germline V CDR1 and CDR2: PRHDT, FYEKMQ (reference sequence). The CDR3 region is CASTPRGGPRETQYF. The CDR3 nucleotides are TGTGCCAGCACTCCTAGAGGGGGGCCGAGGGAGACCCAGTACTTC.

The chain links TRBV5-1 to TRBJ2-4; tentative D call: TRBD2 (6 bases). Gene TRBJ2-7 matches the end of the DNA better, so the J call may be wrong. CDR1 is SGHRS and CDR2 is YFSETQ in the germline V gene. The CDR3 has 13 amino acids. The CDR3 DNA is TGCGCCAGCAGCTTCACGACAGCGGGCGAGCAGTACTTC. It yields the protein CASSFTTAGEQYF.

This chain links TRBV28 with TRBJ1-5; D perhaps matches TRBD1 (5 bases). V dropped 5 bases and J dropped 4 bases, with 12 bases sitting between them. Germline V gene lookup returns CDR1 MDHEN and CDR2 SYDVKM. The CDR3 contains 14 residues. CDR3 loop: CASSQPTGNQPQHF. CDR3 nucleotide sequence: TGTGCCAGCAGTCAACCCACAGGAAATCAGCCCCAGCATTTT.

This clonotype was observed many times. The rearrangement uses TRBV6-5 and TRBJ2-7; D is possibly TRBD1 or TRBD2 (6 bases each). CDR3 size: 11 residues. Deletions cut 7 bases from V and 5 bases from J, with 9 bases between. Germline CDR1 and CDR2: MNHEY and SVGAGI. The CDR3 coding sequence is TGTGCCAGCACCGGGGGCGACGAGCAGTACTTC. It encodes CASTGGDEQYF.

Ten or more counts support this clonotype. The chain is built from TRBV11-2 and TRBJ1-2, with no clear D. CDR3 length: 14 amino acids. The germline gives CDR1 SGHAT, CDR2 FQNNGV. With 4 bases removed from V and 2 bases from J, the gap between germline ends came to 11 bases. The CDR3 bases are TGTGCCAGCAGCTCCCCCGGCCTAAACTATGGCTACACCTTC. Translated, it gives CASSSPGLNYGYTF.

The chain has TRBV20-1 and TRBJ2-7, with TRBD2 matching over 9 bases. CDR3 length equals 14 residues. V lost 0 bases, J lost 2 bases, and 2 bases stayed unmatched. Germline lookup yields CDR1 DFQATT and CDR2 SNEGSKA (reference sequence). This CDR3 is CSARESGGTYEQYF. CDR3 DNA sequence: TGCAGTGCTAGAGAAAGCGGGGGGACCTACGAGCAGTACTTC.

The chain couples TRBV20-1 to TRBJ2-7; the match to TRBD1 covers 7 bases. The V and J ends lost 4 bases and 0 bases, in that order; junction bases with no gene match: 3. In germline, CDR1 is DFQATT, CDR2 SNEGSKA (reference sequence). The CDR3 covers 13 residues. The CDR3 nucleotides are TGCAGTGCTACCGGGACAGTCTCCTACGAGCAGTACTTC. Translation gives CSATGTVSYEQYF.

This chain connects TRBV6-4 to TRBJ2-3, with TRBD2 identical over 8 bases. This CDR3 is 14 amino acids long. Germline V gene sequence: CDR1 MRHNA, CDR2 SNTAGT. V lost 2 bases, J lost 5 bases, and 3 bases stayed unmatched. CDR3: CASSDRGGRDTQYF. The CDR3, as DNA: TGTGCCAGCAGTGACCGGGGGGGGAGAGATACGCAGTATTTT.